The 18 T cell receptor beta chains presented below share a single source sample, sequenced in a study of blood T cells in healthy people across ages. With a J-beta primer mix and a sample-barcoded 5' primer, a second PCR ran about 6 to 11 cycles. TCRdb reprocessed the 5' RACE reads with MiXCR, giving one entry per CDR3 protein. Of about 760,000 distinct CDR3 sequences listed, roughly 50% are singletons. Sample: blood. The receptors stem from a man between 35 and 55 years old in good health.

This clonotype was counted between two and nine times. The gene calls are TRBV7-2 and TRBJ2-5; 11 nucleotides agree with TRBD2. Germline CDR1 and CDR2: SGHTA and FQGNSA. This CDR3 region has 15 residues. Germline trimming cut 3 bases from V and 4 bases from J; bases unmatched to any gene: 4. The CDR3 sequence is CASSLDSGGGETQYF. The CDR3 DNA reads TGTGCCAGCAGCTTGGATAGCGGGGGGGGAGAGACCCAGTACTTC.

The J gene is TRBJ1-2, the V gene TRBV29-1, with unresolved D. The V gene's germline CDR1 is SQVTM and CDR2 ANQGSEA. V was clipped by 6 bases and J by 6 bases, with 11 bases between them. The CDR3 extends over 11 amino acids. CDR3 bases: TGCAGCGTCGTGGTGGGGAATGGCTACACCTTC. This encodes CSVVVGNGYTF.

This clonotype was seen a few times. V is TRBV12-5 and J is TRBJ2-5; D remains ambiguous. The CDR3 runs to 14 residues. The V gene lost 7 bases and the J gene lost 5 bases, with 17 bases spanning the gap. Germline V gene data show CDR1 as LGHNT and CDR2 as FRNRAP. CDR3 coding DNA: TGTGCTAGTGTCCACGGTGGGCTTGCGGAGACCCAGTACTTC. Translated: CASVHGGLAETQYF.

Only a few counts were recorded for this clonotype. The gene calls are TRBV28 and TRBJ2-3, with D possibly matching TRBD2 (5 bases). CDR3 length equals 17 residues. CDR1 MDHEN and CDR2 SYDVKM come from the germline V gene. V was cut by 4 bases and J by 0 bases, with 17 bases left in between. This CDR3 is CASSSSQAGPSTDTQYF. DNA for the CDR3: TGTGCCAGCAGTTCATCTCAGGCGGGCCCAAGCACAGATACGCAGTATTTT.

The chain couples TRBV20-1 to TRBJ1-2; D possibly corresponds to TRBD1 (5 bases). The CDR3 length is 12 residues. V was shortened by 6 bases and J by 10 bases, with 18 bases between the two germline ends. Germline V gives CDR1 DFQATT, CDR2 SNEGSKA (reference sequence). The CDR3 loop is CSASSGFITYTF. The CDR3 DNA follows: TGCAGTGCGAGCTCAGGGTTCATAACCTACACCTTC.

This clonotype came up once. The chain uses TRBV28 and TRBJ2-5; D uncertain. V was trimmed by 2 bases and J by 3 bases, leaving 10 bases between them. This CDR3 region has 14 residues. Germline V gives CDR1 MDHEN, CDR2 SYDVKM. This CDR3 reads CASSLDPGEETQYF. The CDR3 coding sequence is TGTGCCAGCAGTTTAGATCCAGGAGAAGAGACCCAGTACTTC.

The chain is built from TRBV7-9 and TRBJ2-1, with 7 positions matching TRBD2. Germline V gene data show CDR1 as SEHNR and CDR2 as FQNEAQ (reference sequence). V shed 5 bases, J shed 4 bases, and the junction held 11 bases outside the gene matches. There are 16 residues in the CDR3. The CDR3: CASSPPGGGPYNEQFF. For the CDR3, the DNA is TGTGCCAGCAGCCCCCCCGGGGGAGGGCCGTACAATGAGCAGTTCTTC. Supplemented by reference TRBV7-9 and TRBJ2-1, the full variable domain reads DTGVSQNPRHKITKRGQNVTFRCDPISEHNRLYWYRQTLGQGPEFLTYFQNEAQLEKSRLLSDRFSAERPKGSFSTLEIQRTEQGDSAMYLCASSPPGGGPYNEQFFGPGTRLTVL.

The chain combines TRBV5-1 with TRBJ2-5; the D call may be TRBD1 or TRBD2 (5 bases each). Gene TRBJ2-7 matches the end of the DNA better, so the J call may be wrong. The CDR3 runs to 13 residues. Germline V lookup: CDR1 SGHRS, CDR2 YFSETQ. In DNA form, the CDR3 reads TGCGCCAGCAAGTCTGGGGGTAGTAACGAGCAGTACTTC. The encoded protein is CASKSGGSNEQYF.

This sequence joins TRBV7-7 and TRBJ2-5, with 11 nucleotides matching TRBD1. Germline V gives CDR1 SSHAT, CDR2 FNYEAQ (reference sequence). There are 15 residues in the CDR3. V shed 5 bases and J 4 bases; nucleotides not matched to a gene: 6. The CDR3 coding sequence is TGTGCCAGCAGCACCGGGACAGGGGGGGGAGAGACCCAGTACTTC. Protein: CASSTGTGGGETQYF. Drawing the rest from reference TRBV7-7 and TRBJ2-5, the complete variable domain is GAGVSQSPRYKVTKRGQDVTLRCDPISSHATLYWYQQALGQGPEFLTYFNYEAQPDKSGLPSDRFSAERPEGSISTLTIQRTEQRDSAMYRCASSTGTGGGETQYFGPGTRLLVL.

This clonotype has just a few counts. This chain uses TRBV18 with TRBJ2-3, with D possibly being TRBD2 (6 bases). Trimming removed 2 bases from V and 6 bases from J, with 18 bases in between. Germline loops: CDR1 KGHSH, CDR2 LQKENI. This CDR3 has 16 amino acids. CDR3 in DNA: TGTGCCAGCTCACCAACCGGGACTCCATCTCTTGATACGCAGTATTTT. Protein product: CASSPTGTPSLDTQYF.

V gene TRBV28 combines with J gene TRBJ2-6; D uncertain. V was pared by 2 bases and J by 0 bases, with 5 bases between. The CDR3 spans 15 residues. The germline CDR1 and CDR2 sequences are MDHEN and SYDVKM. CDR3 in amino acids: CASSLEPSGANVLTF. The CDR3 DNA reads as TGTGCCAGCAGTTTAGAGCCCTCTGGGGCCAACGTCCTGACTTTC.

CDR3 nucleotide sequence: TGTGCCAGCAGCGTAGGAAGTGTAGTTTCACAAAACATTCAGTACTTC. It specifies CASSVGSVVSQNIQYF. The chain has TRBV9 and TRBJ2-4, with D unresolved. The CDR3 consists of 16 residues. Trimming pared 0 bases from V and 5 bases from J, leaving 15 bases between. The germline gives CDR1 SGDLS, CDR2 YYNGEE.

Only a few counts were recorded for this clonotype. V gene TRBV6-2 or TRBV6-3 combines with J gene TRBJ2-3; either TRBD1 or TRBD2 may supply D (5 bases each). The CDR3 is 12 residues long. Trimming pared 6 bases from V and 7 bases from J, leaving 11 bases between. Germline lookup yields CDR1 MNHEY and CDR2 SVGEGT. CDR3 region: CASSTGTYTQYF. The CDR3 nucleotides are TGTGCCAGCAGCACCGGGACGTATACGCAGTATTTT.

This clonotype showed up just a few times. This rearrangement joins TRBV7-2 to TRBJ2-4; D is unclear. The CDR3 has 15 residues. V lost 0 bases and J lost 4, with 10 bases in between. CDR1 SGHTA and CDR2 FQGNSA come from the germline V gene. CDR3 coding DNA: TGTGCCAGCAGCTTAGCGTGGAACTCTAAAAACATTCAGTACTTC. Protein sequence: CASSLAWNSKNIQYF.

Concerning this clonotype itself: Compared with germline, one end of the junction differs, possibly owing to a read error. CDR3 loop: CASKRLAGSTDTRYF. CDR3 coding DNA: TGTGCCAGCAAAAGACTAGCGGGCTCCACAGATACGCGGTATTTT. The J gene is TRBJ2-3, the V gene TRBV2; 10 bases are shared with TRBD2. From germline, CDR1 is SNHLY and CDR2 FYNNEI. The CDR3 consists of 15 residues. Supplemented by reference TRBV2 and TRBJ2-3, the full variable domain reads EPEVTQTPSHQVTQMGQEVILRCVPISNHLYFYWYRQILGQKVEFLVSFYNNEISEKSEIFDDQFSVERPDGSNFTLKIRSTKLEDSAMYFCASKRLAGSTDTRYFGPGTRLTVL.

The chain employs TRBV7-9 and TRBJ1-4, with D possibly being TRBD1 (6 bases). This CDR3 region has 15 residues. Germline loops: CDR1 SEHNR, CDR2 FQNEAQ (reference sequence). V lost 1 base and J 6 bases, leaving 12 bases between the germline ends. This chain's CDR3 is CASSLEQGGDEKLFF. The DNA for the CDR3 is TGTGCCAGCAGCTTAGAACAGGGAGGGGATGAAAAACTGTTTTTT.

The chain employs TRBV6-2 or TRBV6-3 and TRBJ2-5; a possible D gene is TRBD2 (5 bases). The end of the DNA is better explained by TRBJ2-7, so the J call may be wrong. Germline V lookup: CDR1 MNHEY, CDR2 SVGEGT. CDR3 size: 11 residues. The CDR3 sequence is CASSRGGEQYF. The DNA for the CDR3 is TGTGCCAGCTCACGGGGTGGCGAGCAGTACTTC.

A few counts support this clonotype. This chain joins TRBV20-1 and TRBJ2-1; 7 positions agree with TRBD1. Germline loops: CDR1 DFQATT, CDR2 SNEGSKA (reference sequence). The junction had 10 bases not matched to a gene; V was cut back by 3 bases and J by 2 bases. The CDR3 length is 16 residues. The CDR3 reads CSASPVKGATYNEQFF. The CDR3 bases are TGCAGTGCTAGCCCCGTCAAGGGGGCGACCTACAATGAGCAGTTCTTC.